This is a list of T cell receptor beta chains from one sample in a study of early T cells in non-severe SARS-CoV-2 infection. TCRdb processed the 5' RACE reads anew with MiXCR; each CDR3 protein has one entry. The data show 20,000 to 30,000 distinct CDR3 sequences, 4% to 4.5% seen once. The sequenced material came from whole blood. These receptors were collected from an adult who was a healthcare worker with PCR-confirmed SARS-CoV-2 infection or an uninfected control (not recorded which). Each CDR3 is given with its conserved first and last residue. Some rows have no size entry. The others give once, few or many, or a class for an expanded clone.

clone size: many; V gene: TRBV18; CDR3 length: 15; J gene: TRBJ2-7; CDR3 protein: CASSPFRTGGYEQYF
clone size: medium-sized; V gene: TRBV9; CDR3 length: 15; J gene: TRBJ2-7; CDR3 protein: CASSVGSGGTYEQYF
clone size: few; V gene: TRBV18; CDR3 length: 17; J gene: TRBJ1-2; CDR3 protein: CASSPETGGRGNYGYTF
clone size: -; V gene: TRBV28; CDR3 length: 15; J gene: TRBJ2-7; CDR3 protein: CASSSWGQAIYEQYF
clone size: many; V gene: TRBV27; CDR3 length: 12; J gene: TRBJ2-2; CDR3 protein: CASSPSPGELFF
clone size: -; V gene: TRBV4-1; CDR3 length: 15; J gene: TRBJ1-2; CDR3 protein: CASSQDLRRGSGYTF
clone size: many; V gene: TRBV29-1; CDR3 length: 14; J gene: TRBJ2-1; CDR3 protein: CSVGERAALNEQFF
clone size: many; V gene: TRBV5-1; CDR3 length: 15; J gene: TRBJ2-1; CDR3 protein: CASSWSGESYNEQFF
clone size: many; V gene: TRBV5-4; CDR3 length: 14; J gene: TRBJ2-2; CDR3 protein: CASSKGQDTGELFF
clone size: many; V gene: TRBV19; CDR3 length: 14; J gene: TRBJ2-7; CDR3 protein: CASSTGSTTHEQYF
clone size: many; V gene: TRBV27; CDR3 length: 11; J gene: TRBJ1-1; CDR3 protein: CASRFTGQAFF
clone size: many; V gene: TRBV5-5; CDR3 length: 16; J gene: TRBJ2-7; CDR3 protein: CASSLEPGQARYEQYF
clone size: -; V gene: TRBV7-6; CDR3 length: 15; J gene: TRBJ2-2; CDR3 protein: CASSLAAGFTGELFF
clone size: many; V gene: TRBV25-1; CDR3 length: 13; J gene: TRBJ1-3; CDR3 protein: CASTLSSGNTIYF
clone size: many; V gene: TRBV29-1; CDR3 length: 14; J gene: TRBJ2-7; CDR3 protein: CSVEGLSSSYEQYF
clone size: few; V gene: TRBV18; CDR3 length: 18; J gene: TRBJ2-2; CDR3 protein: CASSPDGGYRANTGELFF
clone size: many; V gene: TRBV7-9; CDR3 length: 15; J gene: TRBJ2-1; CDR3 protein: CASSLAVAGANEQFF
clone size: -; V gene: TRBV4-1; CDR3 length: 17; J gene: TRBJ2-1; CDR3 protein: CASSQANLGLADNEQFF
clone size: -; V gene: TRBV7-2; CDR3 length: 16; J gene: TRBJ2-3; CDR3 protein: CASSHMDLGSTDTQYF
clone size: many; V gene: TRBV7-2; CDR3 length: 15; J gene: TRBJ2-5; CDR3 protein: CASSRLASGMKTQYF
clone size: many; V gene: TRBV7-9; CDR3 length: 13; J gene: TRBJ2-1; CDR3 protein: CASSLRGADEQFF
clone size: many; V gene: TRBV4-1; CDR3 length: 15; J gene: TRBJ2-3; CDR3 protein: CASSPFGGSTDTQYF
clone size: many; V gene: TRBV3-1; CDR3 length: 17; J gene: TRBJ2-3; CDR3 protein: CASSPGVGAGPTDTQYF
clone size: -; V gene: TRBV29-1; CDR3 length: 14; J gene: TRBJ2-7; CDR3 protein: CSVITGTGGDEQYF
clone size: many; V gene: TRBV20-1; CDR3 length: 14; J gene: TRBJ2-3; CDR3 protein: CSVRREGLTDTQYF
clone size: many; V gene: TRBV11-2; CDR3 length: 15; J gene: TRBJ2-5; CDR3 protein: CASSPTEDGQETQYF
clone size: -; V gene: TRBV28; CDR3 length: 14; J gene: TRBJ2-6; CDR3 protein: CASGRGSGANVLTF
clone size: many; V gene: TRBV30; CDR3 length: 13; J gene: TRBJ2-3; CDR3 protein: CAWSYRQSDTQYF
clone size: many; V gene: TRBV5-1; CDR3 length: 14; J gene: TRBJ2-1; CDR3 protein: CASSSYRGNNEQFF
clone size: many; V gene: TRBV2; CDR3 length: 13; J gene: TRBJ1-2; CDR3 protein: CASSGGHSYGYTF
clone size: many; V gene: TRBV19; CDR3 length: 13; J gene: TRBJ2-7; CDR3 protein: CASSLRDPYEQYF
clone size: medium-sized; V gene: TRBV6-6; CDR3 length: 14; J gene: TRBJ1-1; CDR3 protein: CASTTGQANTEAFF
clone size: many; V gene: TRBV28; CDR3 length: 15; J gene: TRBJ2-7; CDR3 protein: CASSNRGSSANEQYF